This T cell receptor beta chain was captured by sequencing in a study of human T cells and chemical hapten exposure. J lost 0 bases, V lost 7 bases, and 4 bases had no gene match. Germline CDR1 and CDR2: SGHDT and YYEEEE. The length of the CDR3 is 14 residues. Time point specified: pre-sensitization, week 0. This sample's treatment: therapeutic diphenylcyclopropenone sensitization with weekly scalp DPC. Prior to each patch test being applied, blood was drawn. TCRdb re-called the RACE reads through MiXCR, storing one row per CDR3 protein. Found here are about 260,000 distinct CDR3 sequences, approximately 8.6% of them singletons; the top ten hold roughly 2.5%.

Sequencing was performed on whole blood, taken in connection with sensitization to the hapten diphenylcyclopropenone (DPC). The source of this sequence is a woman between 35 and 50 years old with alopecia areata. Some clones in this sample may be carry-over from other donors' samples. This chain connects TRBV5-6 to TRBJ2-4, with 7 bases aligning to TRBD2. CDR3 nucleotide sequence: TGTGCCAGCGCAGCGGGATTAGCCAAAAACATTCAGTACTTC. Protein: CASAAGLAKNIQYF.